This TCR beta chain was identified during a study of blood T cell repertoires in COVID-19. As for the study in general: Acute and convalescent COVID-19 samples came from the United States, Italy and Spain.

Original processing methods: By means of reference gene primer amplification, nucleated cell counts were estimated. Repertoires were generated with immunoSEQ multiplex PCR, while TCRdb's copy carries only in-frame clones and drops some. For V, J and clone size, that table is used; D and trimming come from the DNA. The sample yields under 200,000 clones, more than 85% seen once. This CDR3 contains 15 residues. Trimming cost V 4 bases and J 6 bases; bases outside gene matches: 7. Germline assignment: CDR1 SGHRS and CDR2 YFSETQ. J is TRBJ2-3 and V is TRBV5-1, with 11 bases identical to TRBD2. The receptor comes from an elderly woman in a cohort sampled during active or convalescent COVID-19. Source material: peripheral blood. The CDR3 sequence: CASSDLAGGGDTQYF. The CDR3 DNA reads TGCGCCAGCAGCGACCTAGCGGGAGGTGGGGATACGCAGTATTTT.